Listed below are T cell receptor beta chains from one sample, sequenced in a study of blood T cell repertoires in COVID-19. Here immunoSEQ multiplex PCR was the method, and the copy in TCRdb shows in-frame clones only, minus some. This table has roughly 250,000 clones, around four fifths appearing once. What was sequenced was peripheral blood. Receptors were obtained from an older woman with active or convalescent COVID-19. The CDR3 runs from the conserved cysteine through the conserved F or W. Fields, in order: V gene, J gene, clone size, CDR3 protein. Clone size is shown for a subset of rows, as once, few, many or a class of expanded clone.

TRBV30	TRBJ2-7	-	CAWAETAAAEQYF
TRBV7-2	TRBJ2-7	-	CASSLGTMGTTYEQYF
TRBV11-2	TRBJ2-5	-	CASSSVRLAGGRPQETQYF
TRBV6-2/TRBV6-3	TRBJ2-3	-	CASSYAQGDTQYF
TRBV6-2/TRBV6-3	TRBJ2-7	-	CASSSPGLATEQYF
TRBV7-8	TRBJ1-2	-	CASSPSYGYTF
TRBV4-2	TRBJ2-7	many	CASSQDRGSGGGYEQYF
TRBV7-2	TRBJ2-1	-	CASSSDFSSYNEQFF
TRBV5-5	TRBJ2-7	-	CASSPGQGMDEQYF
TRBV6-5	TRBJ1-5	-	CASSSTGYQPQHF
TRBV11-2	TRBJ2-2	-	CASSPELAGVYTGELFF
TRBV5-1	TRBJ2-6	once	CASSLRGGANVLTF
TRBV11-2	TRBJ2-7	-	CASSVRTGHSYEQYF
TRBV5-1	TRBJ2-1	-	CASSLDGSGGSNEQFF
TRBV5-4	TRBJ2-1	few	CASSFLAYNEQFF
TRBV21-1	TRBJ2-5	-	CASSTPSRQAKAGETQYF
TRBV6-5	TRBJ1-1	-	CASSYQRQQEAFF
TRBV7-2	TRBJ1-1	-	CASSPGTGMNTEAFF
TRBV10-3	TRBJ2-3	few	CAISDLVAGGDTQYF
TRBV19	TRBJ1-5	-	CASSIGRVGPQHF
TRBV19	TRBJ1-1	-	CASIRDERTEAFF
TRBV7-9	TRBJ1-6	-	CASSFTGGGARNSPLHF
TRBV27	TRBJ1-5	-	CASSLIADQPQHF
TRBV5-6	TRBJ1-2	-	CASSLQTRADYTF
TRBV7-3	TRBJ2-6	-	CASSLISGTGANVLTF
TRBV12-5	TRBJ2-3	once	CASGPFTDTQYF
TRBV15	TRBJ1-1	-	CATSYRQVANTEAFF
TRBV29-1	TRBJ2-7	-	CSVVRDTSYEQYF
TRBV25-1	TRBJ2-7	-	CASSELGRPYEQYF
TRBV29-1	TRBJ1-3	-	CSVVGGSGNTIYF
TRBV5-1	TRBJ1-1	-	CASSNADRGDTEAFF
TRBV10-3	TRBJ1-1	-	CAISPQGSEAFF
TRBV19	TRBJ2-1	-	CASSRTGSNNEQFF
TRBV3-1/TRBV3-2	TRBJ2-3	-	CASSQGGTDTQYF
TRBV19	TRBJ2-3	-	CASSEAGTDTQYF
TRBV10-2	TRBJ2-1	few	CASSESWRGGPNEQFF
TRBV27	TRBJ2-7	-	CASSSPRRGPDGYEQYF